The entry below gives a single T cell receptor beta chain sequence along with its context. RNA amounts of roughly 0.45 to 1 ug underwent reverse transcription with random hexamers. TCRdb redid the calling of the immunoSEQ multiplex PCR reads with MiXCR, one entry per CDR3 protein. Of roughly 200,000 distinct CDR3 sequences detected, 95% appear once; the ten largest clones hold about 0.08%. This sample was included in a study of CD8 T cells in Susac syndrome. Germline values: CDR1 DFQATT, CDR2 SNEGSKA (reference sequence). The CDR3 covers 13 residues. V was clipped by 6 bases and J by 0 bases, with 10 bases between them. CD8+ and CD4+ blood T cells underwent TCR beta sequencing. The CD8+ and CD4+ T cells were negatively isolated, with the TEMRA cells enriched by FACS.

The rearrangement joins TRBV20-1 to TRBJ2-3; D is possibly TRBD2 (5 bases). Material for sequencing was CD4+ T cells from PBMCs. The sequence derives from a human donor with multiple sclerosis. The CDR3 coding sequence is TGCAGTGCCGACTATACTAGCACAGATACGCAGTATTTT. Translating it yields CSADYTSTDTQYF.